The T cell receptor (beta chain) under discussion was sequenced for a study of T cell repertoires in cytomegalovirus infection. This clonotype occurred many times. Trimming left V 5 bases short and J 2 bases short, with 11 bases between. The V gene's germline CDR1 is SEHNR and CDR2 FQNEAQ (reference sequence). This CDR3 spans 14 amino acids. TCRdb called the reads again in MiXCR, with one record for every CDR3 protein. The sample lists about 140,000 distinct CDR3 sequences; 5.5% to 8% were seen once. The chain couples TRBV7-9 to TRBJ2-3; D ambiguous. The sequence derives from a human donor in good health (CMV status not recorded). Some clones in this sample may be carry-over from other donors' samples. The sample was PBMCs. DNA for the CDR3: TGTGCCAGCAGCCCCCGCACTAACACAGATACGCAGTATTTT. Protein: CASSPRTNTDTQYF. Full variable domain (missing parts from reference TRBV7-9 and TRBJ2-3): DTGVSQNPRHKITKRGQNVTFRCDPISEHNRLYWYRQTLGQGPEFLTYFQNEAQLEKSRLLSDRFSAERPKGSFSTLEIQRTEQGDSAMYLCASSPRTNTDTQYFGPGTRLTVL.